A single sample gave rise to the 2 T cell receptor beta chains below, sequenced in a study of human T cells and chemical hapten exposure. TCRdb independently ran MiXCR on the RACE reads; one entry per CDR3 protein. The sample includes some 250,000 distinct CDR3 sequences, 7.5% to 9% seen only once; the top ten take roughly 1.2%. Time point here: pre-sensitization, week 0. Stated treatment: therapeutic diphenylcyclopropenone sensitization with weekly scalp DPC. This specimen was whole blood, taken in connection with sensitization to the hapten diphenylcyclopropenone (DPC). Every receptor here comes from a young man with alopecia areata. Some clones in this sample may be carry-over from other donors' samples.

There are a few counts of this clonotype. CDR3 in DNA: TGTGCCAGCATCTGGGGGACAGGGCTTAATTCACCCCTCCACTTT. Protein: CASIWGTGLNSPLHF. V is TRBV28 and J is TRBJ1-6; 9 bases match TRBD1. This CDR3 has 15 amino acids. Germline values: CDR1 MDHEN, CDR2 SYDVKM. Trimming took 7 bases from V and 6 from J; bases not matched to a gene: 7.

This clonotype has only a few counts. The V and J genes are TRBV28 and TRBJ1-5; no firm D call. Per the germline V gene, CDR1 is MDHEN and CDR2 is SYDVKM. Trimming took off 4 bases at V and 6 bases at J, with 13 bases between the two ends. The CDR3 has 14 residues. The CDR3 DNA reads TGTGCCAGCAGTTCCCCCGCTGATCGTCAGCCCCAGCATTTT. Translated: CASSSPADRQPQHF. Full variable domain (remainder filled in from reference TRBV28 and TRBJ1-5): DVKVTQSSRYLVKRTGEKVFLECVQDMDHENMFWYRQDPGLGLRLIYFSYDVKMKEKGDIPEGYSVSREKKERFSLILESASTNQTSMYLCASSSPADRQPQHFGDGTRLSIL.